This T cell receptor (beta chain) was captured in a study of vaccination and CD4 T cells after COVID-19. Study-wide context: The convalescents were made up of six males and four females, two of whom were Hispanic. Between diagnosis and the drawing of post-COVID samples lay a median around 100 days (range 35 to 161). Sampling that followed vaccination took place a median about 71 days after dose two, within a range of 14 to 241. Overlapping spike peptides served as the stimulus for the cells. These peptides came from SARS-CoV-2 and from the common cold coronaviruses HCoV-NL63, HCoV-OC43 and HCoV-229E.

The CDR3 covers 15 residues. Germline V gene sequence: CDR1 MNHEY, CDR2 SMNVEV (reference sequence). V lost 5 bases and J 0 bases, leaving 8 bases between the germline ends. Cultured CD4+ T cells had their DNA profiled by the Oncomine TCR Beta short-read assay. MiXCR, applied by TCRdb to the PCR reads, yields one record per CDR3 protein. Altogether about 14,000 distinct CDR3 sequences are present, approximately 24% being singletons, with the ten largest covering 15% to 20%. This clonotype was seen only a few times. The antigen is undetermined. The treatment: approximately nine-day PBMC culture with coronavirus spike peptide pools or control peptides (ViraFEST assay).

The sample in question was CD4+ T cells from blood, cultured in vitro, obtained after SARS-CoV-2 vaccination. J is TRBJ2-6 and V is TRBV27; D not certain. The sequence came from a human donor who had recovered from COVID-19. The CDR3: CASSPWASGANVLTF. In nucleotides, the CDR3 is TGTGCCAGCAGTCCCTGGGCCTCTGGGGCCAACGTCCTGACTTTC.